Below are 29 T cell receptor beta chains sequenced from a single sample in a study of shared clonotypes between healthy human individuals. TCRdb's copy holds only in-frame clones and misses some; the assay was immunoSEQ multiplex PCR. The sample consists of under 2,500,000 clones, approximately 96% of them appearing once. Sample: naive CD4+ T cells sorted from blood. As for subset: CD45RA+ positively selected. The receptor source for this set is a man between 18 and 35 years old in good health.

The CDR3 sequence: CASSDRGQGVSLHF. For the CDR3, the DNA is TGTGCCAGCAGTGATCGAGGACAGGGAGTATCCCTCCACTTT. The chain links TRBV25-1 to TRBJ1-6, with 8 bases identical to TRBD1. CDR3 size: 14 residues. V trimming: 3 bases; J trimming: 14 bases; junction bases outside the gene matches: 9. The germline CDR1 and CDR2 sequences are MGHDK and SYGVNS.

CDR3 coding DNA: TGTGCCAGCAGCGCACGGACTAGCGGGAGAGTGGCCCCCTACGAGCAGTACTTC. Translating it yields CASSARTSGRVAPYEQYF. The rearrangement links TRBV7-9 to TRBJ2-7; 13 nucleotides match TRBD2. Trimming at V came to 5 bases and at J to 2 bases, leaving 12 bases not matched to a gene. The CDR3 extends over 18 amino acids. The germline V gene encodes CDR1 SEHNR and CDR2 FQNEAQ (reference sequence).

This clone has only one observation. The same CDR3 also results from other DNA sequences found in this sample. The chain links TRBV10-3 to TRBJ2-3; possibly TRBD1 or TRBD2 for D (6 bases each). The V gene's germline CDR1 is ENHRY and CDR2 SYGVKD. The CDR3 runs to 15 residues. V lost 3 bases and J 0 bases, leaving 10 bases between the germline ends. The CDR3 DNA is TGTGCCATCAGTGACGGGGGCACTAGCACAGATACGCAGTATTTT. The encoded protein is CAISDGGTSTDTQYF.

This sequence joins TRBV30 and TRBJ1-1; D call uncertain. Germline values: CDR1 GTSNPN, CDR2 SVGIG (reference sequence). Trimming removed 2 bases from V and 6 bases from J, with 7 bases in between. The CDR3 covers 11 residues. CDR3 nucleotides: TGTGCCTGGAGTAATCTCGCTGAAGCTTTCTTT. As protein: CAWSNLAEAFF.

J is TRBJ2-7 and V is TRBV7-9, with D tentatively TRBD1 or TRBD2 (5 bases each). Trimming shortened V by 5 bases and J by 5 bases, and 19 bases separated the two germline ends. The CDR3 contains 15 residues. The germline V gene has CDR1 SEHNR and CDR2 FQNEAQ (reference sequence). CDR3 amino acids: CASSLSRDPGNEQYF. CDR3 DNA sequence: TGTGCCAGCAGCCTTAGCCGGGACCCCGGCAACGAGCAGTACTTC.

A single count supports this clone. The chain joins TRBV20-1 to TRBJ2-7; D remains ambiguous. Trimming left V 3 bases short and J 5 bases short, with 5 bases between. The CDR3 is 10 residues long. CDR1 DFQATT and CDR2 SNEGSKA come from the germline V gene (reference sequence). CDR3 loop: CSASQDEQYF. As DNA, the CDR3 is TGCAGTGCTAGTCAGGACGAGCAGTACTTC.

CDR3 in DNA: TGTGCCAGCAGCAACCTCAGGGGGGCGGAAGCTTTCTTT. This codes for CASSNLRGAEAFF. The V gene is TRBV7-2, the J gene TRBJ1-1, with 7 bases that match TRBD1. CDR1 is SGHTA, CDR2 FQGNSA, per germline. The CDR3 totals 13 residues. The V gene end was trimmed by 5 bases and the J gene end by 8 bases; junction bases not matched to a gene: 8.

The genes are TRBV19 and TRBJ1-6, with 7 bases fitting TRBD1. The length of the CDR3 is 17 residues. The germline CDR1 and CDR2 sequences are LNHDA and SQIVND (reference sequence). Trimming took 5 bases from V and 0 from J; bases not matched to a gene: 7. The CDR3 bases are TGTGCCAGTAGTCTCGCGACAGGGAGCTCCTATAATTCACCCCTCCACTTT. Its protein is CASSLATGSSYNSPLHF.

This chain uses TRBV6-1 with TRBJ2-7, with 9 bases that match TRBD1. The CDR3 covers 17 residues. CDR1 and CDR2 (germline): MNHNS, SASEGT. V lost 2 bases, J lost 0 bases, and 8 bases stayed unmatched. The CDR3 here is CASSEPTGGPYSYEQYF. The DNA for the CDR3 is TGTGCCAGCAGTGAACCCACAGGGGGCCCTTACTCCTACGAGCAGTACTTC.

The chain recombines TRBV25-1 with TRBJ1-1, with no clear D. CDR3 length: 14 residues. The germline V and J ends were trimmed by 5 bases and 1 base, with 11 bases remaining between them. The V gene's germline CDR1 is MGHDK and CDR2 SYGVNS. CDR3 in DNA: TGTGCCAGCAGTAACCCGACCGAGAACACTGAAGCTTTCTTT. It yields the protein CASSNPTENTEAFF.

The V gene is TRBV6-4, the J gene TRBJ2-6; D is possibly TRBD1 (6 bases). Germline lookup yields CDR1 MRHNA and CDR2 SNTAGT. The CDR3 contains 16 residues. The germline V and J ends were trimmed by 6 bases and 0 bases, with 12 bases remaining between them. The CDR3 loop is CASSLDSTSGANVLTF. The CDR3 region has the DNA TGTGCCAGCAGCCTGGACAGCACCTCTGGGGCCAACGTCCTGACTTTC.

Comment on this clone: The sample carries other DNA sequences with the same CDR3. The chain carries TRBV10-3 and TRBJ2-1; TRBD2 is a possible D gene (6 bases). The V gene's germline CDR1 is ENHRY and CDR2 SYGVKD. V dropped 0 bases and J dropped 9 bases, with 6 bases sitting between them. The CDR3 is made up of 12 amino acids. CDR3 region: CAISESGGEQFF. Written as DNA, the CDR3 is TGTGCCATCAGTGAGTCCGGGGGTGAGCAGTTCTTC.

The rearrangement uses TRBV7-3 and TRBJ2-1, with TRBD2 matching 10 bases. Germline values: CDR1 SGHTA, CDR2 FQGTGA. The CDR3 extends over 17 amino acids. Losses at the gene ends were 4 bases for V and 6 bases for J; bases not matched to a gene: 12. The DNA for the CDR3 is TGTGCCAGCAGCTCCAGTTCCGGGACTAGCGCCGGCAATGAGCAGTTCTTC. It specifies CASSSSSGTSAGNEQFF.

CDR3 coding DNA: TGTGCCAGCAGCGCCAGCTCCTACAATGAGCAGTTCTTC. This sequence encodes CASSASSYNEQFF. The rearrangement links TRBV7-2 to TRBJ2-1; D is undetermined. The CDR3 has 13 amino acids. V was pared by 5 bases and J by 0 bases, with 5 bases between. The germline gives CDR1 SGHTA, CDR2 FQGNSA.

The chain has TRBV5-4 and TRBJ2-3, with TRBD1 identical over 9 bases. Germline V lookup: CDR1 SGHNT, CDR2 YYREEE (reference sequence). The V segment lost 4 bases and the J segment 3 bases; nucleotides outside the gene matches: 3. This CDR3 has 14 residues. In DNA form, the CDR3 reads TGTGCCAGCAGCCCGGGACAGGGTACAGATACGCAGTATTTT. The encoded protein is CASSPGQGTDTQYF.

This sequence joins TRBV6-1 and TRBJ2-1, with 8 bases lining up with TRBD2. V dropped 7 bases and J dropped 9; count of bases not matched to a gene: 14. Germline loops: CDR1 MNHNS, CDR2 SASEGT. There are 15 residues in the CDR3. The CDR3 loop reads CASTKPGLEVGEQFF. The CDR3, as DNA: TGTGCCAGCACTAAACCGGGACTAGAGGTCGGTGAGCAGTTCTTC.

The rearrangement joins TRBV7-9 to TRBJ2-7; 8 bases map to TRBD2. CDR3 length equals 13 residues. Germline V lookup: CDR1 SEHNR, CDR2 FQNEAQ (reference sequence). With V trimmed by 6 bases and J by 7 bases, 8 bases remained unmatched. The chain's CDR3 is CASSLTGTREQYF. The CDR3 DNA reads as TGTGCCAGCAGTTTAACAGGGACTAGGGAGCAGTACTTC.

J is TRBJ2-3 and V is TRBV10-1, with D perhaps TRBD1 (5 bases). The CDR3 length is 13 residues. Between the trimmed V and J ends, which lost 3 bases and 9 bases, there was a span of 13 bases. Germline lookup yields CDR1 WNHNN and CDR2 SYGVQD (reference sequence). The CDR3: CASSEKGQGTQYF. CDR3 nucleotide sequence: TGCGCCAGCAGTGAAAAGGGGCAGGGAACGCAGTATTTT.

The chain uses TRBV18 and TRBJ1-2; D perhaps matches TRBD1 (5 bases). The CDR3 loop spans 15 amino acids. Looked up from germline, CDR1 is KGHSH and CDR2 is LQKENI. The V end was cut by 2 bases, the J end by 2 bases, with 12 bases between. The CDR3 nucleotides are TGTGCCAGCTCACCATTGGGGGGTGAGAACTATGGCTACACCTTC. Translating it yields CASSPLGGENYGYTF.

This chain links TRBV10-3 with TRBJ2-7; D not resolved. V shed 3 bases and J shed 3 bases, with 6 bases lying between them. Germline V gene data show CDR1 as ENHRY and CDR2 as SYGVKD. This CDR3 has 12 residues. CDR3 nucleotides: TGTGCCATCAGTGACAGCCGCTACGAGCAGTACTTC. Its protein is CAISDSRYEQYF.

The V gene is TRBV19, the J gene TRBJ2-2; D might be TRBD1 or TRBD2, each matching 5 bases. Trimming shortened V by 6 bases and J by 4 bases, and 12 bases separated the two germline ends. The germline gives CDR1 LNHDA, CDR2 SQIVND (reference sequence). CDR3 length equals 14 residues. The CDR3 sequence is CASRWGLGTGELFF. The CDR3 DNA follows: TGTGCCAGTAGGTGGGGGTTGGGCACCGGGGAGCTGTTTTTT.

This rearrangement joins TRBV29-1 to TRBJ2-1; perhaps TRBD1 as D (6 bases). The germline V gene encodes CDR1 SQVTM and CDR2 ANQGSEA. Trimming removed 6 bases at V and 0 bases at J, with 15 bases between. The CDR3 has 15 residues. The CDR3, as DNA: TGCAGCGTGTCTGGGGGCGCGGTCTCCTACAATGAGCAGTTCTTC. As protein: CSVSGGAVSYNEQFF.

The CDR3 nucleotides are TGTGCCAGCATACGTTCTTCCTTCACAGATACGCAGTATTTT. This sequence encodes CASIRSSFTDTQYF. The V gene is TRBV28, the J gene TRBJ2-3; D not resolved. There are 14 residues in the CDR3. Trimming pared 7 bases from V and 2 bases from J, leaving 13 bases between. Germline V gives CDR1 MDHEN, CDR2 SYDVKM.

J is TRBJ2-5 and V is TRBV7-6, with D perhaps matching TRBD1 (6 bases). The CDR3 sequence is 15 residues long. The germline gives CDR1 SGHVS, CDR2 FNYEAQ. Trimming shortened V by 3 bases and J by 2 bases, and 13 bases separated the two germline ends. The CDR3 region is CASSFFLGAQETQYF. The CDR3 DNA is TGTGCCAGCAGCTTTTTCTTGGGGGCTCAAGAGACCCAGTACTTC.

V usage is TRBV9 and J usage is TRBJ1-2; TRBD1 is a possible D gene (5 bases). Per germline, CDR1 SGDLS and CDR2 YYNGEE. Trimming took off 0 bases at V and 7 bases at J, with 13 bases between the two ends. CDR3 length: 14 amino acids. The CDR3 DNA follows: TGTGCCAGCAGCGTAGATCCAGGGCGGTCTGGCTACACCTTC. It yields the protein CASSVDPGRSGYTF.

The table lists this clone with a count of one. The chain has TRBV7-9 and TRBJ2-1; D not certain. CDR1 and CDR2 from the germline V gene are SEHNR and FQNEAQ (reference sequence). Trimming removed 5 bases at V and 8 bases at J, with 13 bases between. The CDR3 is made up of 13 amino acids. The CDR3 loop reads CASSQLDVYEQFF. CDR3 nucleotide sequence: TGTGCCAGCAGCCAACTGGACGTTTATGAGCAGTTCTTC.

The CDR3 coding sequence is TGTGCCAGCAGTGAGACTTACTATAATTCACCCCTCCACTTT. Its translation is CASSETYYNSPLHF. J is TRBJ1-6 and V is TRBV6-4; D gene unclear. The CDR3 extends over 14 amino acids. CDR1 and CDR2 (germline): MRHNA, SNTAGT. The V end lost 3 bases, the J end lost 3 bases, and 6 bases lay between the germline ends.

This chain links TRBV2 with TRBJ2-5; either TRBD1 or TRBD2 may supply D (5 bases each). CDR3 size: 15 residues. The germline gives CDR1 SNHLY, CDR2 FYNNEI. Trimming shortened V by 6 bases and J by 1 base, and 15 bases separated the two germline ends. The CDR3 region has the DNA TGTGCCAGCAGGCCTCTCCGGGGCCTCCAAGAGACCCAGTACTTC. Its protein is CASRPLRGLQETQYF.

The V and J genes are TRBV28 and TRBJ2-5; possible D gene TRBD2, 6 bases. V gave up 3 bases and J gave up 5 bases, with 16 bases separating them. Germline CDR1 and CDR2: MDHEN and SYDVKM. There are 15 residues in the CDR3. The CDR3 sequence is CASSLRSPGGETQYF. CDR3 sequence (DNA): TGTGCCAGCAGTTTGAGGAGTCCAGGAGGGGAGACCCAGTACTTC.